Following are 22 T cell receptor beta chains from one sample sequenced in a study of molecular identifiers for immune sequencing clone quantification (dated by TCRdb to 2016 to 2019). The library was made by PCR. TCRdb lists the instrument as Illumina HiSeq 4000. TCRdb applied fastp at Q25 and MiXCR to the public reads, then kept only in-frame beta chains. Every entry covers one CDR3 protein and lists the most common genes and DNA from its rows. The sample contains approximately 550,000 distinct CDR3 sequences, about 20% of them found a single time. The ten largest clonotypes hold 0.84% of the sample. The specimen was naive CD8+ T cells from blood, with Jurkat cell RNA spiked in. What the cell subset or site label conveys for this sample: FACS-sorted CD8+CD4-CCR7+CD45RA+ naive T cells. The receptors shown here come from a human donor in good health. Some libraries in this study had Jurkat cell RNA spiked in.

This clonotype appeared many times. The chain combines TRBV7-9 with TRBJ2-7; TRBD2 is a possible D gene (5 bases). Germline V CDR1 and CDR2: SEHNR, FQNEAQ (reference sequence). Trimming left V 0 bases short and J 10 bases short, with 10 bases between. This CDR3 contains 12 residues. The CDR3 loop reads CASSLARGGQYF. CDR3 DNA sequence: TGTGCCAGCAGCTTAGCGCGAGGAGGTCAGTACTTC.

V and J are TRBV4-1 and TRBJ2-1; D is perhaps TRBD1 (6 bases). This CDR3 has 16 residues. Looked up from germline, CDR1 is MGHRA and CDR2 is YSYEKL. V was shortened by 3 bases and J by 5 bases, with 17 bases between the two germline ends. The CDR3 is CASSQQTGHPNNEQFF. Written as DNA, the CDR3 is TGCGCCAGCAGCCAGCAGACAGGACACCCAAACAATGAGCAGTTCTTC.

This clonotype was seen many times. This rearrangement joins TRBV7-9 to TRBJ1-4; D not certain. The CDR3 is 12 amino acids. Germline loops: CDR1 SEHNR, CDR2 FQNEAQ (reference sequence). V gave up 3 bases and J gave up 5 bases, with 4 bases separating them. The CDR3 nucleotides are TGTGCCAGCAGCTTTTCCAATGAAAAACTGTTTTTT. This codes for CASSFSNEKLFF.

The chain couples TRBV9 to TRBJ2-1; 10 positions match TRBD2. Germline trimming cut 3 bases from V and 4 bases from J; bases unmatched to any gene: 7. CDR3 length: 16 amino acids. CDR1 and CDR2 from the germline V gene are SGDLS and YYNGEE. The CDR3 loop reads CASSEATSGVYNEQFF. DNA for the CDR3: TGTGCCAGCAGCGAAGCAACTAGCGGGGTGTACAATGAGCAGTTCTTC.

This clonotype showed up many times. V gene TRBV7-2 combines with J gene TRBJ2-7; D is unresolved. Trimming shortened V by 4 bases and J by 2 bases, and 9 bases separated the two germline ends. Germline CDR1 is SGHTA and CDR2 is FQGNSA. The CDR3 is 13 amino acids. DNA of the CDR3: TGTGCCAGCAGCTCCCGGAGACCCTACGAGCAGTACTTC. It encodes CASSSRRPYEQYF.

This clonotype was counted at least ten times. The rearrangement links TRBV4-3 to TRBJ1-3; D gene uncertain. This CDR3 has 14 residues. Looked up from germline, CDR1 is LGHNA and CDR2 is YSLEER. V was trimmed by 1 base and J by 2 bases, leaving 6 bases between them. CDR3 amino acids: CASSQGVAGNTIYF. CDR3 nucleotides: TGCGCCAGCAGCCAAGGGGTAGCTGGAAACACCATATATTTT.

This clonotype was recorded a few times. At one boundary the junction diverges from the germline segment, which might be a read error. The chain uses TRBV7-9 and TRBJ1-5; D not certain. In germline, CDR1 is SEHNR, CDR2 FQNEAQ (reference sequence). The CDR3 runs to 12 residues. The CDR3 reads CTSSLDMQPQHF. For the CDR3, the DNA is TGTACCAGCAGTTTGGATATGCAGCCCCAGCATTTT.

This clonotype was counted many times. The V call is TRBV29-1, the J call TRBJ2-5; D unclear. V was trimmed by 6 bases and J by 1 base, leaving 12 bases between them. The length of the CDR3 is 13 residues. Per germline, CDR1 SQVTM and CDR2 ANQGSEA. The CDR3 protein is CSVTVGSQETQYF. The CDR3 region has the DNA TGCAGCGTCACTGTGGGGTCCCAAGAGACCCAGTACTTC.

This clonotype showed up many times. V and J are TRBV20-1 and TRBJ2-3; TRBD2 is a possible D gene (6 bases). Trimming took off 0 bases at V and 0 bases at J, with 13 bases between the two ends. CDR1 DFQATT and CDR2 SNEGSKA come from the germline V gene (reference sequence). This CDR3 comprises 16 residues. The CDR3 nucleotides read TGCAGTGCTAGAGATCCTTCTAGCGCTAGCACAGATACGCAGTATTTT. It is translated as CSARDPSSASTDTQYF.

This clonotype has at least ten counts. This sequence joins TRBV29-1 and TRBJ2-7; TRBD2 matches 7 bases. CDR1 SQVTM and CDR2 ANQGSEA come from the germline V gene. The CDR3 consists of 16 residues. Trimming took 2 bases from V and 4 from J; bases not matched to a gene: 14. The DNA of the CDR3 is TGCAGCGTTGAATTCCCTTCGGCGGGAGTCCTATACGAGCAGTACTTC. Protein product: CSVEFPSAGVLYEQYF.

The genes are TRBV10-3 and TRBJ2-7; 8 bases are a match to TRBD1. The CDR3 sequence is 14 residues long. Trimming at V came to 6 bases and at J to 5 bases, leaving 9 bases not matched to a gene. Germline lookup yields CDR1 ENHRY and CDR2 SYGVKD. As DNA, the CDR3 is TGTGCCATCAGCAAACCGGGACAGGCCCACGAGCAGTACTTC. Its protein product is CAISKPGQAHEQYF.

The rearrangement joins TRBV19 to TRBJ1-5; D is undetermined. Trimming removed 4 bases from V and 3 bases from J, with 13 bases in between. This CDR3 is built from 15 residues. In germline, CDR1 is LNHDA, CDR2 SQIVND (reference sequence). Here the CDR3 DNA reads TGTGCCAGTAGTACCCGGGGAAGCGTCAATCAGCCCCAGCATTTT. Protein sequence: CASSTRGSVNQPQHF.

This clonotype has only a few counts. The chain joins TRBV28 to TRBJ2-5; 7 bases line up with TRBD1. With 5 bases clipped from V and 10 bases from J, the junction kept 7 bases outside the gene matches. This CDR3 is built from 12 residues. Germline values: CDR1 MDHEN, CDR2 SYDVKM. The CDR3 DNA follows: TGTGCCAGCAGTCCTACTGACAGGGACCAGTACTTC. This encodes CASSPTDRDQYF.

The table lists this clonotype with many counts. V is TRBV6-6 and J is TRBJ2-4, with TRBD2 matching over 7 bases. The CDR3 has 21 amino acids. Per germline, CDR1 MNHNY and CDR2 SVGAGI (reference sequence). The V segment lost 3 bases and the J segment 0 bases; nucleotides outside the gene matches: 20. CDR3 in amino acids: CASSYTLPTSKNPVAKNIQYF. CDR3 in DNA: TGTGCCAGCAGTTATACCCTCCCGACTAGCAAGAACCCTGTAGCCAAAAACATTCAGTACTTC.

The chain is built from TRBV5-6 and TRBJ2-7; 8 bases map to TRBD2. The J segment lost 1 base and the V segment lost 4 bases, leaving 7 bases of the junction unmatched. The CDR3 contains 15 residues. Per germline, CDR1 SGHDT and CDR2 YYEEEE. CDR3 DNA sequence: TGTGCCAGCAGCCGTGAGCGGGAGAGTTCCTACGAGCAGTACTTC. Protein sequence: CASSRERESSYEQYF.

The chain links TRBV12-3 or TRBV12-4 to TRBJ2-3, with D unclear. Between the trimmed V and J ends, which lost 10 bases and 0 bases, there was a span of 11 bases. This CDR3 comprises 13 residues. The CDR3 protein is CATQEHSTDTQYF. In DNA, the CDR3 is TGTGCCACGCAGGAGCACAGCACAGATACGCAGTATTTT.

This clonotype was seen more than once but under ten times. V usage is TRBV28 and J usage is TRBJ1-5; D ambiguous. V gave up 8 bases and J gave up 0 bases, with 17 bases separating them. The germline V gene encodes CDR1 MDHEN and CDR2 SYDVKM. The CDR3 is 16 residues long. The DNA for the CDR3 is TGTGCCAGCTCTCTGATGGGTCAGTATAGCAATCAGCCCCAGCATTTT. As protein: CASSLMGQYSNQPQHF.

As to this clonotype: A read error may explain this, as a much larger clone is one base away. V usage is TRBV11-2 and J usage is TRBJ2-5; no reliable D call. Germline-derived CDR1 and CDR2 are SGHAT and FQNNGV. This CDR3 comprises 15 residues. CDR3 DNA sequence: TGTGCCAGCAGCTTAGATTACGGCAGCGAAGAGACCCGGTACTTC. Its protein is CASSLDYGSEETRYF.

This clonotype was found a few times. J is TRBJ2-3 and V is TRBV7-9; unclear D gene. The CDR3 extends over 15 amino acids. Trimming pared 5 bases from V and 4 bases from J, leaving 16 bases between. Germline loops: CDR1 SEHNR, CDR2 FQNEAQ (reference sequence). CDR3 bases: TGTGCCAGCAGCGTAGGAGTTTCAGAGGCAGATACGCAGTATTTT. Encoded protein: CASSVGVSEADTQYF. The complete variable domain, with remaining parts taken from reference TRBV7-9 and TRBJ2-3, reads DTGVSQNPRHKITKRGQNVTFRCDPISEHNRLYWYRQTLGQGPEFLTYFQNEAQLEKSRLLSDRFSAERPKGSFSTLEIQRTEQGDSAMYLCASSVGVSEADTQYFGPGTRLTVL.

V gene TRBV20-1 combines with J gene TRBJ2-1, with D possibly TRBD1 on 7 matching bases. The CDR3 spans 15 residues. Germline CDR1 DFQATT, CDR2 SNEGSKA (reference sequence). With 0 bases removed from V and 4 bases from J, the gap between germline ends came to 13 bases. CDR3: CSARDRPGGYNEQFF. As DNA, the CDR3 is TGCAGTGCTAGAGATCGGCCAGGGGGGTACAATGAGCAGTTCTTC.

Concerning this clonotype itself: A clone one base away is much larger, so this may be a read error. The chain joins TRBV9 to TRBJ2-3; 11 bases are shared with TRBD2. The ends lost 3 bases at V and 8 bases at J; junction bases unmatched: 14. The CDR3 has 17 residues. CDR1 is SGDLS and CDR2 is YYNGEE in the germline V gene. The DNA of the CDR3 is TGTGCCAGCAGCGCCGCCACTAGCGGGGGACTGGCAGGTACGCAGTATTTT. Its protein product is CASSAATSGGLAGTQYF.

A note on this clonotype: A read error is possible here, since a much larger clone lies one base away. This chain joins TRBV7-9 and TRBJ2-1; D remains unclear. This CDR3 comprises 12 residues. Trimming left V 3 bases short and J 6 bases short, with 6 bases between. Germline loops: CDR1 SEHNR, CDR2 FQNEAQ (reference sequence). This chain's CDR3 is CASSFNPNEQFF. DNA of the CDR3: TGTGCCAGCAGCTTCAACCCCAATGAGCAGTTCTTC. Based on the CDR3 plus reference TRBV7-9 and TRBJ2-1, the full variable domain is DTGVSQNPRHKITKRGQNVTFRCDPISEHNRLYWYRQTLGQGPEFLTYFQNEAQLEKSRLLSDRFSAERPKGSFSTLEIQRTEQGDSAMYLCASSFNPNEQFFGPGTRLTVL.